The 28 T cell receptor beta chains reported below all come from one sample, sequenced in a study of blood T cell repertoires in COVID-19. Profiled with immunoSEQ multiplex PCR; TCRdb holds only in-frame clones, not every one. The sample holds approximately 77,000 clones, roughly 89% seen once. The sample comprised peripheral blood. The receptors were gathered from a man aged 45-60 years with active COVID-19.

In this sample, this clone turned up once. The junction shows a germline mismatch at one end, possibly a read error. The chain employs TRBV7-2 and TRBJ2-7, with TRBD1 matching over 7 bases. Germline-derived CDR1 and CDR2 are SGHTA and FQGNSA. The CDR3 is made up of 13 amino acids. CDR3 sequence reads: CASSTRTGSGHRF. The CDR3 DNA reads TGTGCCAGCAGCACACGGACAGGTTCGGGGCATCGCTTC. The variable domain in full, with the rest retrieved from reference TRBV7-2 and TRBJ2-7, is GAGVSQSPSNKVTEKGKDVELRCDPISGHTALYWYRQSLGQGLEFLIYFQGNSAPDKSGLPSDRFSAERTGGSVSTLTIQRTQQEDSAVYLCASSTRTGSGHRFGPGTRLTVT.

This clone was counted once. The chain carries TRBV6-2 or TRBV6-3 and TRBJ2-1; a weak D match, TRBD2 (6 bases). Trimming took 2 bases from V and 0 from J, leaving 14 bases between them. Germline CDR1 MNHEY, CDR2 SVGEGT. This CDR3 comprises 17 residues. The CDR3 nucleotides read TGTGCCAGCAGTTACCTAGCACTAGCCCGCTCCTACAATGAGCAGTTCTTC. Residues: CASSYLALARSYNEQFF.

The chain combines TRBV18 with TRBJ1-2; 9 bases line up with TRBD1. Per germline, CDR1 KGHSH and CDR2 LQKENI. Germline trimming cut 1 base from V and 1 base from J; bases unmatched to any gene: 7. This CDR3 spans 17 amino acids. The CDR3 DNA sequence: TGTGCCAGCTCACCACTGGGACAGGGCGGATATAACTATGGCTACACCTTC. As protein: CASSPLGQGGYNYGYTF.

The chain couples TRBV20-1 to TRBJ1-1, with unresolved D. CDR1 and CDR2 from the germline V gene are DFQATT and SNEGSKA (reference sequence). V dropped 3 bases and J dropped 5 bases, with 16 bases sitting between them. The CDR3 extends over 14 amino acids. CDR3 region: CSASSGWEGTEAFF. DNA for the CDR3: TGCAGTGCTAGTTCGGGCTGGGAGGGAACTGAAGCTTTCTTT.

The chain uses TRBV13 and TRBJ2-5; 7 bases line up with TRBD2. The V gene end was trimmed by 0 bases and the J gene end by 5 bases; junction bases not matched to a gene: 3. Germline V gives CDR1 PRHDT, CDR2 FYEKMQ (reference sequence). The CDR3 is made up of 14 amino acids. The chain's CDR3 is CASSLGRGGETQYF. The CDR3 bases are TGTGCCAGCAGCTTAGGTAGGGGAGGGGAGACCCAGTACTTC.

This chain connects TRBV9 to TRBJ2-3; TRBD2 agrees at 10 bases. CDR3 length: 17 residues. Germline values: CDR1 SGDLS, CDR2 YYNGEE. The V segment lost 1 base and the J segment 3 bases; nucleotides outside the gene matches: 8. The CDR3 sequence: CASSVSTPSGSTDTQYF. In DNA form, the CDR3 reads TGTGCCAGCAGCGTATCGACCCCTAGCGGGAGTACAGATACGCAGTATTTT.

CDR3 in amino acids: CASSLTGTGDTGELFF. In DNA form, the CDR3 reads TGTGCCAGCAGCCTCACCGGGACAGGGGACACCGGGGAGCTGTTTTTT. The rearrangement links TRBV7-9 to TRBJ2-2; 10 positions match TRBD1. The CDR3 runs 16 residues. CDR1 SEHNR and CDR2 FQNEAQ come from the germline V gene (reference sequence). V lost 5 bases, J lost 3 bases, and 6 bases stayed unmatched.

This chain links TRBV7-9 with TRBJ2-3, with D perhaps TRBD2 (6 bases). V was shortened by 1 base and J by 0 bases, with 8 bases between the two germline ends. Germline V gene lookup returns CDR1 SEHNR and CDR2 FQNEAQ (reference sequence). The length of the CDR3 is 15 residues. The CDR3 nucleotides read TGTGCCAGCAGCTTAGGGGGGACTAGCACAGATACGCAGTATTTT. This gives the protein CASSLGGTSTDTQYF.

Here the CDR3 reads CASSQAGGSYNEQFF. The CDR3 nucleotides read TGCGCCAGCAGCCAAGCAGGGGGCTCCTACAATGAGCAGTTCTTC. The chain is built from TRBV4-3 and TRBJ2-1; 7 bases match TRBD1. Germline V lookup: CDR1 LGHNA, CDR2 YSLEER. V gave up 1 base and J gave up 0 bases; unmatched junction bases: 0. CDR3 length: 15 residues.

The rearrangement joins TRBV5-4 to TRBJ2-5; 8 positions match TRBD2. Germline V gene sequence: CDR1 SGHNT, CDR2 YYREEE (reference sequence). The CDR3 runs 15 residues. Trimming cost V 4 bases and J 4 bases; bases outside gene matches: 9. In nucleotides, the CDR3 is TGTGCCAGCAGCGCCCTTTCGGGGGGGTTAGAGACCCAGTACTTC. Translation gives CASSALSGGLETQYF.

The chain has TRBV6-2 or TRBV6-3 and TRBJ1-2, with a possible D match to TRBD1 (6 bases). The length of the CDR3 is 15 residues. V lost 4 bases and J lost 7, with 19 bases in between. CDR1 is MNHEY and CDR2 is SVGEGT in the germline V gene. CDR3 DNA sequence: TGTGCCAGCAGTTCCCGGGAGGGACATATTCGTGGCTACACCTTC. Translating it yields CASSSREGHIRGYTF.

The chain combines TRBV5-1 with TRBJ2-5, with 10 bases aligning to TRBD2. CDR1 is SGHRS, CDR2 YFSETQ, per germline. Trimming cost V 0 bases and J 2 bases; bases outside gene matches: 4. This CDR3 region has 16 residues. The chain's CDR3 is CASSLATSGSQETQYF. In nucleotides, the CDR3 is TGCGCCAGCAGCTTGGCGACTAGCGGGTCTCAAGAGACCCAGTACTTC.

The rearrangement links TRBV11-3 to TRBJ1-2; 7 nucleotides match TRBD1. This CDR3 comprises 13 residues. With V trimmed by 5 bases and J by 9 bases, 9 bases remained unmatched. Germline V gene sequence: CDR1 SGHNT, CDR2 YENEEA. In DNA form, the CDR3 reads TGTGCCAGCAGCCTGGGACAGTCTTCCCGCTACACCTTC. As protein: CASSLGQSSRYTF. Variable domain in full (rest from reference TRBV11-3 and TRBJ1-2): EAGVVQSPRYKIIEKKQPVAFWCNPISGHNTLYWYLQNLGQGPELLIRYENEEAVDDSQLPKDRFSAERLKGVDSTLKIQPAELGDSAVYLCASSLGQSSRYTFGSGTRLTVV.

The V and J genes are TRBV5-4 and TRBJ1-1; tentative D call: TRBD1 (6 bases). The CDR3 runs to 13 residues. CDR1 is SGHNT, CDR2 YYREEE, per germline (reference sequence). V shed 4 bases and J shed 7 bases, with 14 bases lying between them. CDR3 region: CASSPDSRNEAFF. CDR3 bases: TGTGCCAGCAGCCCGGACAGCCGTAATGAAGCTTTCTTT.

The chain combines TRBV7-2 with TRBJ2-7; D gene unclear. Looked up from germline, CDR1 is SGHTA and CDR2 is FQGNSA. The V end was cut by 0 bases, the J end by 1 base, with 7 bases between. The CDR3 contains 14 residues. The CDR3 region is CASSLAQTSYEQYF. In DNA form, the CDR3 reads TGTGCCAGCAGCTTAGCACAGACGTCCTACGAGCAGTACTTC.

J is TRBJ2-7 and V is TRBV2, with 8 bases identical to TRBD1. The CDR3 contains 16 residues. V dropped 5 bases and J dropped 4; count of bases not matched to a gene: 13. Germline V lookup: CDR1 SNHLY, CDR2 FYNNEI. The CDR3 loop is CASSYRAGTGLYEQYF. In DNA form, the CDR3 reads TGTGCCAGCAGTTATCGCGCCGGGACAGGTCTTTACGAGCAGTACTTC.

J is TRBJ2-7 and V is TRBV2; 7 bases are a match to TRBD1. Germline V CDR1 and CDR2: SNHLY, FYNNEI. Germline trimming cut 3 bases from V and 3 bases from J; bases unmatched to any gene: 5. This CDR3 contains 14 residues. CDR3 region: CASSDQGESYEQYF. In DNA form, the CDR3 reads TGTGCCAGCAGTGATCAGGGGGAGAGCTACGAGCAGTACTTC.

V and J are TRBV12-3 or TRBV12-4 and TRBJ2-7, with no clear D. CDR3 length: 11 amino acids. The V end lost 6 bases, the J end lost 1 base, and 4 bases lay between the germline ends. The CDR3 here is CASRSSYEQYF. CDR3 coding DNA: TGTGCCAGCAGATCGTCCTACGAGCAGTACTTC.

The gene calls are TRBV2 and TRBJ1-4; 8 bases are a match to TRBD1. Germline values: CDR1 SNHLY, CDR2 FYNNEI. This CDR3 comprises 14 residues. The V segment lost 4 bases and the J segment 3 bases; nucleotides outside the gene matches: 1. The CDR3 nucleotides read TGTGCCAGCAGTGGACAGGGGTCTAATGAAAAACTGTTTTTT. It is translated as CASSGQGSNEKLFF.

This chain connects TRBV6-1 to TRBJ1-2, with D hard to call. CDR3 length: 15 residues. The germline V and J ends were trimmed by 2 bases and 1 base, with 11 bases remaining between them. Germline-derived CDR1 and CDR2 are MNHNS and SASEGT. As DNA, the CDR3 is TGTGCCAGCAGTGAAAAAATAGTAATTAACTATGGCTACACCTTC. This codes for CASSEKIVINYGYTF.

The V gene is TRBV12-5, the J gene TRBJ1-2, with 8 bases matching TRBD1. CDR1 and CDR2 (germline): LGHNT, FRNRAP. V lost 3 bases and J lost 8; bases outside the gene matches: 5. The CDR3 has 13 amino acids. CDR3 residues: CASGFSGGRGYTF. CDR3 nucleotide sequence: TGTGCTAGTGGTTTCTCAGGGGGCCGGGGCTACACCTTC.

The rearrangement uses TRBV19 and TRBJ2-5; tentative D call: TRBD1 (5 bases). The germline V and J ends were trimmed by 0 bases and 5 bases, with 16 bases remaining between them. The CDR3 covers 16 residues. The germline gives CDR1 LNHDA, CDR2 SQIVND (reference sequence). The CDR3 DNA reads TGTGCCAGTAGTATAGATCCCGACAGTACAATGGAGACCCAGTACTTC. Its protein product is CASSIDPDSTMETQYF. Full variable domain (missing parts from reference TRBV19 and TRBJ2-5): DGGITQSPKYLFRKEGQNVTLSCEQNLNHDAMYWYRQDPGQGLRLIYYSQIVNDFQKGDIAEGYSVSREKKESFPLTVTSAQKNPTAFYLCASSIDPDSTMETQYFGPGTRLLVL.

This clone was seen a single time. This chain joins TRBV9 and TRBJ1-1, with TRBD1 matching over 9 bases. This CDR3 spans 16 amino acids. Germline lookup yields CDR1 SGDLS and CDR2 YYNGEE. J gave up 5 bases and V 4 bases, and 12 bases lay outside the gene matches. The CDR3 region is CASSPTPWTGETEAFF. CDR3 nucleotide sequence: TGTGCCAGCAGCCCCACTCCCTGGACAGGGGAAACTGAAGCTTTCTTT.

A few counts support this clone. The DNA of the CDR3 is TGTGCCAGTGGGCGGGGATCGGGTCAGCCCCAGCATTTT. Its translation is CASGRGSGQPQHF. The rearrangement links TRBV19 to TRBJ1-5; D remains ambiguous. Germline V gives CDR1 LNHDA, CDR2 SQIVND (reference sequence). The germline V and J ends were trimmed by 8 bases and 6 bases, with 14 bases remaining between them. This CDR3 spans 13 amino acids.

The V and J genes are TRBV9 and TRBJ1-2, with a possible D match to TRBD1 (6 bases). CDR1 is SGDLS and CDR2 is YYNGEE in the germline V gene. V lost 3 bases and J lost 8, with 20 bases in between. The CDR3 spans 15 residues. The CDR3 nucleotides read TGTGCCAGCAGCGCTCAAACCGGGACAATGATCGGCTACACCTTC. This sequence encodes CASSAQTGTMIGYTF.

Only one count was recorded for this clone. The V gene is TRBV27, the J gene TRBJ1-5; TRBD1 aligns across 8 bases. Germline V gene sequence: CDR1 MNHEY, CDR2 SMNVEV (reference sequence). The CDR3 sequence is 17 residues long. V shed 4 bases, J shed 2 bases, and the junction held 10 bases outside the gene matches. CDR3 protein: CASSSRTGWSGNQPQHF. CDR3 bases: TGTGCCAGCAGTTCCCGGACAGGGTGGAGCGGCAATCAGCCCCAGCATTTT.

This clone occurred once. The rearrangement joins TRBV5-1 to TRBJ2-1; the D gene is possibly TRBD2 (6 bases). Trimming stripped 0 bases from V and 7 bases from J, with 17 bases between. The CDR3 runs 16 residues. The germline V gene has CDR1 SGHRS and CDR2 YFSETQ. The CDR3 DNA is TGCGCCAGCAGCTTGGTTTTGGGAAGAGGGAGGAATGAGCAGTTCTTC. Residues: CASSLVLGRGRNEQFF.

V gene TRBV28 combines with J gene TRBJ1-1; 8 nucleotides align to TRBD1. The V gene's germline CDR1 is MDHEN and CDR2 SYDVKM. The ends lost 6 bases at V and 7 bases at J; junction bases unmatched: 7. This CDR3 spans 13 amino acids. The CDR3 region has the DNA TGTGCCAGCAGACGGACAGGGCCACGTGAAGCTTTCTTT. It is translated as CASRRTGPREAFF.